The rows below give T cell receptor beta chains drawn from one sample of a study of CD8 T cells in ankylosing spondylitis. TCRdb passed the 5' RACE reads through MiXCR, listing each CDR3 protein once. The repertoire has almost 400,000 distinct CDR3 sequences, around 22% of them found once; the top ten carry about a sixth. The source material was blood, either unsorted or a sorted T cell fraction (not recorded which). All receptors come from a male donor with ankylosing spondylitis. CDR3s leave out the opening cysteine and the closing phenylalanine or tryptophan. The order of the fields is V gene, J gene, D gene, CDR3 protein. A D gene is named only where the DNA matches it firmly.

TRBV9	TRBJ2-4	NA	ASSVVPGPEGIQY
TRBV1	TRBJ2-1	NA	TSSQEFSGSSYNEQF
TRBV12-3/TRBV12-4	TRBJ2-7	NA	ASSLGVHEQY
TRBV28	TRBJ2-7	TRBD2	ASSPALAGAYEQY
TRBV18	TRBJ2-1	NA	ASSPRGSDYDEQF
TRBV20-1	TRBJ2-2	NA	SASPGNTGELF
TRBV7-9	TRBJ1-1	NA	ASSLSRINTEAF
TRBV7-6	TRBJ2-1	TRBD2	ASSLEYSGASSYNEQF
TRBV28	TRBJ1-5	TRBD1	AGSDRVSNQPQH
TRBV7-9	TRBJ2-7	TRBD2	ASSLGLAGAVQY
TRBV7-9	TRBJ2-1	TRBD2	ASSLRLADYNEQF
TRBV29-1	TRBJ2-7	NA	SVGRSGGYEQY
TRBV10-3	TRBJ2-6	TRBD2	AISELAGGGANVLT
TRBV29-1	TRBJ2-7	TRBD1	SVENRGEQY
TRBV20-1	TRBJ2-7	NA	SARTQKELEQY
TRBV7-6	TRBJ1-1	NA	ASSLSSKREAF
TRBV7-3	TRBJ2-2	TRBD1	ASSPDRVAGELF
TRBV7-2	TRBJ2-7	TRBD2	ASSLGGTSGYEQY
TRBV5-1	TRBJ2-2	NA	ASSLGDRNTGELF
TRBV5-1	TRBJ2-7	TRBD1	ASSWGQATYEQY
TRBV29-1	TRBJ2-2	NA	SVVSGTNTGELF
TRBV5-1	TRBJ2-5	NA	ASSLNRLEETQY
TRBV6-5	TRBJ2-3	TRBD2	ASSWGGLGTDTQY
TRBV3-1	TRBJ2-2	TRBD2	ASSQELAGGRELF
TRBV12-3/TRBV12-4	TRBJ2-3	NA	ASSFSLSRGRTDTQY
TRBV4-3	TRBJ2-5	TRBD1	ASSQLGQGQRETQY
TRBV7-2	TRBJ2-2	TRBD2	ASRPTSGRTGELF
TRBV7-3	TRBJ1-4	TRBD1	ASSSSGGAGEKLF
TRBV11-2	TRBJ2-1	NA	ASSLFTSVLGLRSGQF
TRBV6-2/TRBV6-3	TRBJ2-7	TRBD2	ASRSGRDYEQY
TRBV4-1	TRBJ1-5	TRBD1	ASSHNRGDQPQH
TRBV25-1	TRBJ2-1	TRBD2	ASSGYGGGSSYNEQF
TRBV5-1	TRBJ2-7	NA	ASSFPDNTYEQY
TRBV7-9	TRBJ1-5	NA	ASSLDVWTQH
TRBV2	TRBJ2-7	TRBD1	ASSGTGGASREQY
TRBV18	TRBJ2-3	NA	ASSPEGGTQY
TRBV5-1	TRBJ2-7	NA	ASSLDPWTTGREQY
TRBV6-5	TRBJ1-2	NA	ASSYGSINYGYT
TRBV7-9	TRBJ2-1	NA	ASSLYGNEQF
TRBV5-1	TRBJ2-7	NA	ASSLGGTSPYEQY